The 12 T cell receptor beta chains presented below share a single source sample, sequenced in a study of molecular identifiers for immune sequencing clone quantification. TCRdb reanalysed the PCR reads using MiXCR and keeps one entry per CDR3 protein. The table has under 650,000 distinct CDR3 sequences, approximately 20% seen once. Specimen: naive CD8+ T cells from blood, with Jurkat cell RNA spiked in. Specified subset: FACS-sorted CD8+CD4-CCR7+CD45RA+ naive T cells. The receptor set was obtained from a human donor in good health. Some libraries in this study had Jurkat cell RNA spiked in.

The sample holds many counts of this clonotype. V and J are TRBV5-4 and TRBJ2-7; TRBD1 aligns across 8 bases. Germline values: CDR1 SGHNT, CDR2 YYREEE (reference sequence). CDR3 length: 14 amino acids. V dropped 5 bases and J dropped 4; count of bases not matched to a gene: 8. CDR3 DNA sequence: TGTGCCAGCAGTTTCGACAGGGGCGCGTACGAGCAGTACTTC. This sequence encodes CASSFDRGAYEQYF.

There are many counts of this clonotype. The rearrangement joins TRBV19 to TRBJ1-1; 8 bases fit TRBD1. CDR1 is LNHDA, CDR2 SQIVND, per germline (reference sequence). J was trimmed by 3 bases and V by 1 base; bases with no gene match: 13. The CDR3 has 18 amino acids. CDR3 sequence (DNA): TGTGCCAGTAGTATAGTGGGCAGGGGGCGATTTGGAGACACTGAAGCTTTCTTT. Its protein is CASSIVGRGRFGDTEAFF.

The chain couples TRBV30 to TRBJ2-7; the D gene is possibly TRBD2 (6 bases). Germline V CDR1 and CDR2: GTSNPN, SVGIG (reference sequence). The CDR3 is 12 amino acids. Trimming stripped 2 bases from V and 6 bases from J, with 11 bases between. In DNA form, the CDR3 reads TGTGCCTGGAGTCTCTTCGGGGGCGAGCAGTACTTC. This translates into CAWSLFGGEQYF.

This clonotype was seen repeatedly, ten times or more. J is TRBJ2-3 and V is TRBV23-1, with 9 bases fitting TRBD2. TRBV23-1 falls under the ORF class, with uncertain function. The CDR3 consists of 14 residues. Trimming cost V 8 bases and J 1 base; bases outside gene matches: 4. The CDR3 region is CASRPSGGTDTQYF. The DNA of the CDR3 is TGCGCCAGCCGTCCTAGCGGGGGCACAGATACGCAGTATTTT.

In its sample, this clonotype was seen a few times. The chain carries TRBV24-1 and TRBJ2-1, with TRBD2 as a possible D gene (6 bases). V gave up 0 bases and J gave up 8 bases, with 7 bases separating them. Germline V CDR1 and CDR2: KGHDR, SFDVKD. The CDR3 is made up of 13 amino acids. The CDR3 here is CATSDLGGYEQFF. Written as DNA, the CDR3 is TGTGCCACCAGTGATTTGGGGGGGTATGAGCAGTTCTTC.

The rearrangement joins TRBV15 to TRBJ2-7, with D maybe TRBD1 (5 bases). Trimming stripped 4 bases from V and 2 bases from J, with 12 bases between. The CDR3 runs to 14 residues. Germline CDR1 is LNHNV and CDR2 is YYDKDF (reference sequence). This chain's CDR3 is CATSTMAGTYEQYF. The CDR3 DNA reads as TGTGCCACCAGCACGATGGCAGGGACCTACGAGCAGTACTTC.

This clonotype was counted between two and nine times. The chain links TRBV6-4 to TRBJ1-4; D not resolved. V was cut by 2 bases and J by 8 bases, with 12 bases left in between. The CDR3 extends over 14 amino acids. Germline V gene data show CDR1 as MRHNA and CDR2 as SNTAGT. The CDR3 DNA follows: TGTGCCAGCAGTGACCGGGTGGGGTCGGAAAAACTGTTTTTT. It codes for CASSDRVGSEKLFF.

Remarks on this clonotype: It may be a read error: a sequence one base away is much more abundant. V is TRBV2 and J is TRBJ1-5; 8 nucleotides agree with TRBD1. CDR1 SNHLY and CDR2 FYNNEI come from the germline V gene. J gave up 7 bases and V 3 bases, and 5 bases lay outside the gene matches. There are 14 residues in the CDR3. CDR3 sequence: CASSDRTGLQPQHF. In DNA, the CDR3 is TGTGCCAGCAGTGACAGGACAGGGTTACAGCCCCAGCATTTT.

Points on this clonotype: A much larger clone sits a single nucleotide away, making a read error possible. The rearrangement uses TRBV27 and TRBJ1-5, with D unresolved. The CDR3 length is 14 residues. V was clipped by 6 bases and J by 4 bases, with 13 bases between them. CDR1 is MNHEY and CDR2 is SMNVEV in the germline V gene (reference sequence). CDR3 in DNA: TGTGCCAGCAGCCCCAACCCAGGTAATCAGCCCCAGCATTTT. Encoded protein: CASSPNPGNQPQHF.

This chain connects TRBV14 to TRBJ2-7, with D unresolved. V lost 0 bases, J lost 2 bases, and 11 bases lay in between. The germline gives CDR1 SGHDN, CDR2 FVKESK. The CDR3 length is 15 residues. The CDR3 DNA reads TGTGCCAGCAGCCAAGAGGTGGGATATCCCTACGAGCAGTACTTC. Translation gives CASSQEVGYPYEQYF.

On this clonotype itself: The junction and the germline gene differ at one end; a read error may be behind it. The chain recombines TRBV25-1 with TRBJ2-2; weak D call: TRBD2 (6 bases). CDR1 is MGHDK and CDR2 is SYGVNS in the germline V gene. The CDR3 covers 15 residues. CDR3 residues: CASSSRDSRTGELVF. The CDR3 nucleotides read TGTGCCAGCAGTTCCCGGGACTCGAGGACCGGGGAGCTGGTTTTT.

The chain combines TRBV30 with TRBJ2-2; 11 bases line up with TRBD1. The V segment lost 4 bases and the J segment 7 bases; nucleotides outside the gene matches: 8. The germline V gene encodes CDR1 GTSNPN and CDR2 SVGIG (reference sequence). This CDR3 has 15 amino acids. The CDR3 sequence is CAWTTGQGAGGELFF. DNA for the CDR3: TGTGCCTGGACTACTGGACAGGGGGCAGGCGGGGAGCTGTTTTTT. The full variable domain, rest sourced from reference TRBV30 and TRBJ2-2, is SQTIHQWPATLVQPVGSPLSLECTVEGTSNPNLYWYRQAAGRGLQLLFYSVGIGQISSEVPQNLSASRPQDRQFILSSKKLLLSDSGFYLCAWTTGQGAGGELFFGEGSRLTVL.